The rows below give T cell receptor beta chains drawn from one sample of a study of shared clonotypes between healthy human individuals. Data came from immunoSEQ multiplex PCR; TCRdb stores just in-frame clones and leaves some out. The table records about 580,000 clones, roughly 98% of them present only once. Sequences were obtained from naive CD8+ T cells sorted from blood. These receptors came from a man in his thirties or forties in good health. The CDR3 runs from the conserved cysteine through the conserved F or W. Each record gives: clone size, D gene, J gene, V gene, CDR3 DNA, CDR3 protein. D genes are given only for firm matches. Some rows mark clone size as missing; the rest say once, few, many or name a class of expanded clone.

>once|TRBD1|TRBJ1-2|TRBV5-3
TGTGCCAGAAGCTTGGCCCCCGAACCTACAGGGGGCGCGATCTATGGCTACACCTTC
CARSLAPEPTGGAIYGYTF
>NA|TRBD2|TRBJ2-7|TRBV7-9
TGTGCCAGCCTTCCCGGGACTAGCGGATCCGAGCAGTACTTC
CASLPGTSGSEQYF
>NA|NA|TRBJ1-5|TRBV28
TGTGCCAGCAGGGAGACAGGTGATAGCAATCAGCCCCAGCATTTT
CASRETGDSNQPQHF
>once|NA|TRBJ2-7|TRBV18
TGTGCCAGCTCACCGAGAGGAATCAGGGAAACCTACGAGCAGTACTTC
CASSPRGIRETYEQYF
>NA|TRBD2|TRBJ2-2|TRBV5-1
TGCGCCAGCAGCCATTCTAGCGGGTGGAACACCGGGGAGCTGTTTTTT
CASSHSSGWNTGELFF
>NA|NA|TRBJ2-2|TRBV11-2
TGTGCCAGCAGAGTACAGGGAGTCGAATTAGTCACCGGGGAGCTGTTTTTT
CASRVQGVELVTGELFF
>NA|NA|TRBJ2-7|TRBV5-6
TGTGCCAGCAGCCCCACTATCGACAGCTACGAGCAGTACTTC
CASSPTIDSYEQYF
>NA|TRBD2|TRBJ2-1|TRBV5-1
TGCGCCAGCAGCTTAAGTAGCGGGAGGGATGAGCAGTTCTTC
CASSLSSGRDEQFF
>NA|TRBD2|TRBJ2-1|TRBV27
TGTGCCAGCAGTTCCCTCGGGTCAGCGGGAGTGAATGAGCAGTTCTTC
CASSSLGSAGVNEQFF
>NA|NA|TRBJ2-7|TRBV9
TGTGCCAGCAACCAGAAATTGTGGGTCGACTACGAGCAGTACTTC
CASNQKLWVDYEQYF
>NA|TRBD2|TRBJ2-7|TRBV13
TGTGCCAGCAGCATAAGGACTAGCTGGTACGAGCAGTACTTC
CASSIRTSWYEQYF
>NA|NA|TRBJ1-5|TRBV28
TGTGCCAGCAGGGATATGGGTAGCAATCAGCCCCAGCATTTT
CASRDMGSNQPQHF
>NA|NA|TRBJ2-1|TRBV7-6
TGTGCCAGCAGCGCCATGGGTCCGAGGGCGTACAATGAGCAGTTCTTC
CASSAMGPRAYNEQFF
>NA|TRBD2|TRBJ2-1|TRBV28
TGTGCCAGCAGGTGGGGACTAGCGAAGTACAATGAGCAGTTCTTC
CASRWGLAKYNEQFF
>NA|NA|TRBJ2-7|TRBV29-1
TGCAGCGTTGATATTCTAGGGAACCAATACGAGCAGTACTTC
CSVDILGNQYEQYF
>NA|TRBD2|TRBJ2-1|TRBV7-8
TGTGCCAGCAGGGGAGGGTCCGCTGAGCAGTTCTTC
CASRGGSAEQFF
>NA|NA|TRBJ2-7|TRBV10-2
TGCGCCAGCAGTGATATAGGGCGTCAGGGCTACGAGCAGTACTTC
CASSDIGRQGYEQYF
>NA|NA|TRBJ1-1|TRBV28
TGTGCCAGCAGGACCGCGGCCTCACCCACTGAAGCTTTCTTT
CASRTAASPTEAFF
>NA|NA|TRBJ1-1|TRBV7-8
TGTGCCAGCAGCTTAGCCCCGACAGGTACTGAAGCTTTCTTT
CASSLAPTGTEAFF
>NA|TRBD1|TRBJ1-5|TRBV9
TGTGCCAGCGGACAGGGTGTTCAGCCCCAGCATTTT
CASGQGVQPQHF
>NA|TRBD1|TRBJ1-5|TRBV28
TGTGCCAGCAGTTTAGACAGGGATAGCAATCAGCCCCAGCATTTT
CASSLDRDSNQPQHF
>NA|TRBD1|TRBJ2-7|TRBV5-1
TGCGCCAGCAGCTTGGACAGGGGGCTTCTAGACGAGCAGTACTTC
CASSLDRGLLDEQYF
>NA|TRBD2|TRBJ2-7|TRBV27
TGTGCCAGCAGTTTTGGGACTAGCGAATACGAGCAGTACTTC
CASSFGTSEYEQYF
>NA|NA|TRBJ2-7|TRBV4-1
TGCGCCAGCAGCCAAGAAGGGGTCGGCGCCTACGAGCAGTACTTC
CASSQEGVGAYEQYF
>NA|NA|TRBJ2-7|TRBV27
TGTGCCAGCAGTTCCTATAGCTCCTACGAGCAGTACTTC
CASSSYSSYEQYF
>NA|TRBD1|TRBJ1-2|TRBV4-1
TGCGCCAGCAGCCACTCAGGGGGCACAGATCCGGGAACCTATGGCTACACCTTC
CASSHSGGTDPGTYGYTF
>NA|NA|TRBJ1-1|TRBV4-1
TGCGCCAGCAGCCAAGCAGGAGGGAACACTGAAGCTTTCTTT
CASSQAGGNTEAFF
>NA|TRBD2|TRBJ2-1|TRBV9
TGTGCCAGCAGCGTCGTGACTAGCGGAGCGTACAATGAGCAGTTCTTC
CASSVVTSGAYNEQFF
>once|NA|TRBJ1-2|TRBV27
TGTGCCAGCAGTAAGGGACGTTATGGCTACACCTTC
CASSKGRYGYTF
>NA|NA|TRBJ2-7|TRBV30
TGTGCCTATTCCGGGCCGACGGTCCACGAGCAGTACTTC
CAYSGPTVHEQYF
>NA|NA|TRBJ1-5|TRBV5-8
TGTGCCAGCAGCTTGGGTCCCAGGGGCAACAATCAGCCCCAGCATTTT
CASSLGPRGNNQPQHF
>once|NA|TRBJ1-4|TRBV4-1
TGCGCCAGCAGCCAAGCCCCAGGTCTTAATGAAAAACTGTTTTTT
CASSQAPGLNEKLFF
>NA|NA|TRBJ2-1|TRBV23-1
TGCGCCAGCAGCCAAGTTGGGGGGGGCGGTAAGAATGAGCAGTTCTTC
CASSQVGGGGKNEQFF
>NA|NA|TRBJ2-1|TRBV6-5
TGTGCCAGCAGTCTCCAGGGTAGTGGCTACAATGAGCAGTTCTTC
CASSLQGSGYNEQFF
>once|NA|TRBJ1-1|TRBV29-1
TGCAGCGTAGCACGGGACACTGAAGCTTTCTTT
CSVARDTEAFF
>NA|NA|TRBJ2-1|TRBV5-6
TGTGCCAGCAGCGGAACCGAAGGACTGCTCCCAGATGAGCAGTTCTTC
CASSGTEGLLPDEQFF
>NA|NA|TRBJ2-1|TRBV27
TGTGCCAGCAGTTTCGGCAGTATCAATGAGCAGTTCTTC
CASSFGSINEQFF
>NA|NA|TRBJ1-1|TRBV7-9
TGTGCCAGCAGCTTACTGGACAGTACTAATGAAGCTTTCTTT
CASSLLDSTNEAFF
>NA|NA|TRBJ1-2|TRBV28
TGTGCCAGCAGTTCCCAAGAGGGACGGATCTATGGCTACACCTTC
CASSSQEGRIYGYTF
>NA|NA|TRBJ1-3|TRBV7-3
TGTGCCAGCAGCCCCCGCGGGCTTGGAAACACCATATATTTT
CASSPRGLGNTIYF
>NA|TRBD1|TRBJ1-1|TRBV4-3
TGCGCCAGCAGCCAAGAGTGGGGACAGGAGGAAGCTTTCTTT
CASSQEWGQEEAFF
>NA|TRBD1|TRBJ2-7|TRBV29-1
TGCAGCATAGCAACCGGGACAGGGGGAAAAGGCGAGCAGTACTTC
CSIATGTGGKGEQYF
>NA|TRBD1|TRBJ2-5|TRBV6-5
TGTGCCAGCAGTACTTCTATTGGGACAGGGGAGACCCAGTACTTC
CASSTSIGTGETQYF
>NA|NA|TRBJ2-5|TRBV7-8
TGTGCCAGCAGCCAGAGCCCGCCCCCCCAGTACTTC
CASSQSPPPQYF
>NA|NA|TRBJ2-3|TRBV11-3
TGTGCCAGCAGCGGATATCTAGCTAATACGCAGTATTTT
CASSGYLANTQYF
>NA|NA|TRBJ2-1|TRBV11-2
TGTGCCAGCAGACACACTCCCGGGGATTCCCCCTACAATGAGCAGTTCTTC
CASRHTPGDSPYNEQFF
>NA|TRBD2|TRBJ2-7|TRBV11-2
TGTGCCAGCAGCTTAGACCCCGGACTAGCGGGTTACGAGCAGTACTTC
CASSLDPGLAGYEQYF